This T cell receptor beta chain was profiled in a study of cytomegalovirus exposure and HLA in healthy donors. Turning to this clone: As yet, its antigen is unknown.

Trimming cost V 0 bases and J 4 bases, with 28 bases left between them. The CDR3 covers 20 residues. Germline V gene data show CDR1 as LGHNA and CDR2 as YNFKEQ. Findings and limits, study-wide: Fewer than 20,000 TCR beta sequences were associated with HLA alleles at 0.05 false discovery rate in a later analysis.

PCR employed 60 Vbeta and 13 Jbeta primers. This table comes from immunoSEQ multiplex PCR, and its TCRdb copy is limited to in-frame clones, with some not included. The table shows about 110,000 clones, with around 80% occurring only once. Material: PBMCs. The chain joins TRBV4-2 to TRBJ2-7; D possibly corresponds to TRBD2 (5 bases). The TCR comes from a woman aged 60-70 years in good health and CMV-seropositive. The CDR3 protein is CASSQEAEGRHTRKLYEQYF. The CDR3 coding sequence is TGTGCCAGCAGCCAAGAGGCTGAGGGCAGGCACACCAGAAAGTTATACGAGCAGTACTTC.